The 26 T cell receptor beta chains below were found in one sample sequenced in a study of T cell repertoires in urothelial bladder cancer. Only in-frame clones appear in the TCRdb table, and some are missing; sequencing was by immunoSEQ multiplex PCR. The data show about 13,000 clones, around three fifths seen once. Sequencing used tumor-infiltrating cells from bladder cancer. The source is a human donor with urothelial carcinoma.

The chain recombines TRBV7-6 with TRBJ1-3; TRBD1 matches at 7 bases. Trimming at V came to 5 bases and at J to 0 bases, leaving 7 bases not matched to a gene. Germline V gives CDR1 SGHVS, CDR2 FNYEAQ. The CDR3 runs 16 residues. The CDR3 bases are TGTGCCAGCAGCCTAGGACAGGAAAGCTCTGGAAACACCATATATTTT. Translating gives CASSLGQESSGNTIYF.

This clone counts as medium-sized. V is TRBV6-5 and J is TRBJ1-1, with 7 positions matching TRBD1. CDR1 is MNHEY, CDR2 SVGAGI, per germline. The CDR3 is 13 amino acids. Trimming cost V 10 bases and J 4 bases; bases outside gene matches: 9. CDR3 nucleotides: TGTGCCACCGCCCATCGACAGGGCACTGAAGCTTTCTTT. This sequence encodes CATAHRQGTEAFF.

This chain connects TRBV4-3 to TRBJ1-3; D gene uncertain. V was pared by 1 base and J by 2 bases, with 6 bases between. Germline lookup yields CDR1 LGHNA and CDR2 YSLEER. This CDR3 has 14 residues. In DNA form, the CDR3 reads TGCGCCAGCAGCCAAGGAACAGCTGGAAACACCATATATTTT. Its protein product is CASSQGTAGNTIYF.

The gene calls are TRBV6-1 and TRBJ1-4, with TRBD1 matching 10 bases. Germline values: CDR1 MNHNS, CDR2 SASEGT. The CDR3 extends over 13 amino acids. The ends lost 10 bases at V and 5 bases at J; junction bases unmatched: 4. CDR3 amino acids: CATQGQGNEKLFF. The CDR3 nucleotides read TGTGCCACCCAGGGACAGGGGAATGAAAAACTGTTTTTT.

The chain carries TRBV5-6 and TRBJ1-2; the match to TRBD1 covers 7 bases. Germline V lookup: CDR1 SGHDT, CDR2 YYEEEE. After removal of 3 bases from V and 2 bases from J, the junction contained 19 bases not matched to a gene. This CDR3 is 19 amino acids long. The CDR3 loop is CASSSQGRDRAKLNYGYTF. The CDR3, as DNA: TGTGCCAGCAGCTCTCAGGGCCGGGACAGAGCAAAATTGAACTATGGCTACACCTTC.

The genes are TRBV7-2 and TRBJ2-5, with TRBD2 matching 15 bases. The CDR3 spans 16 residues. Looked up from germline, CDR1 is SGHTA and CDR2 is FQGNSA. V was clipped by 5 bases and J by 5 bases; unmatched bases: 6. CDR3 sequence reads: CASSRTSGGVGETQYF. The DNA of the CDR3 is TGTGCCAGCAGCAGGACTAGCGGGGGGGTTGGGGAGACCCAGTACTTC. Drawing the rest from reference TRBV7-2 and TRBJ2-5, the complete variable domain is GAGVSQSPSNKVTEKGKDVELRCDPISGHTALYWYRQSLGQGLEFLIYFQGNSAPDKSGLPSDRFSAERTGGSVSTLTIQRTQQEDSAVYLCASSRTSGGVGETQYFGPGTRLLVL.

The chain links TRBV11-2 to TRBJ2-1, with 7 positions matching TRBD1. V lost 3 bases, J lost 6 bases, and 2 bases stayed unmatched. The CDR3 has 13 residues. CDR1 SGHAT and CDR2 FQNNGV come from the germline V gene. This CDR3 is CASSFYRGNEQFF. The CDR3 nucleotides read TGTGCCAGCAGCTTTTACAGGGGCAATGAGCAGTTCTTC.

This chain uses TRBV7-3 with TRBJ2-7; 7 positions agree with TRBD1. The CDR3 runs 13 residues. Germline V gene lookup returns CDR1 SGHTA and CDR2 FQGTGA. J was trimmed by 4 bases and V by 0 bases; bases with no gene match: 0. This chain's CDR3 is CASSLTQGYEQYF. The CDR3 region has the DNA TGTGCCAGCAGCTTAACACAGGGGTACGAGCAGTACTTC. The full variable domain, with the rest looked up from reference TRBV7-3 and TRBJ2-7, is GAGVSQTPSNKVTEKGKYVELRCDPISGHTALYWYRQSLGQGPEFLIYFQGTGAADDSGLPNDRFFAVRPEGSVSTLKIQRTERGDSAVYLCASSLTQGYEQYFGPGTRLTVT.

This chain uses TRBV7-8 with TRBJ2-2; 15 positions match TRBD2. Germline CDR1 is SGHVS and CDR2 is FQNEAQ. This CDR3 is 18 amino acids long. V was clipped by 1 base and J by 7 bases; unmatched bases: 7. The CDR3 is CASSLGWTSGGADGELFF. The CDR3 DNA reads TGTGCCAGCAGCTTAGGGTGGACTAGCGGGGGGGCCGACGGGGAGCTGTTTTTT.

The CDR3 region is CASSFSGGAQTQYF. CDR3 nucleotides: TGTGCCAGCAGCTTTAGCGGGGGGGCCCAGACCCAGTACTTC. This sequence joins TRBV5-6 and TRBJ2-5; 11 nucleotides line up with TRBD2. Per germline, CDR1 SGHDT and CDR2 YYEEEE. CDR3 length: 14 amino acids. V trimming: 2 bases; J trimming: 6 bases; junction bases outside the gene matches: 3.

The chain couples TRBV5-1 to TRBJ2-1, with D maybe TRBD1 (5 bases). The CDR3 is 16 residues long. Germline CDR1 reads SGHRS; CDR2 reads YFSETQ. The germline V and J ends were trimmed by 2 bases and 0 bases, with 12 bases remaining between them. CDR3 nucleotide sequence: TGCGCCAGCAGCTTCCGGACATACAGCTCCTACAATGAGCAGTTCTTC. Its protein product is CASSFRTYSSYNEQFF.

The chain combines TRBV15 with TRBJ2-7, with 7 nucleotides matching TRBD1. In germline, CDR1 is LNHNV, CDR2 YYDKDF (reference sequence). The CDR3 consists of 20 residues. The trim removed 3 bases at V and 1 base at J, leaving 21 bases unmatched. The CDR3 DNA is TGTGCCACCAGCAGGGGGGTCGTTTCACTGACAGGGTATCCATCCTACGAGCAGTACTTC. It yields the protein CATSRGVVSLTGYPSYEQYF.

The chain has TRBV4-3 and TRBJ2-2; TRBD1 matches 12 bases. Germline V gene sequence: CDR1 LGHNA, CDR2 YSLEER. The CDR3 totals 14 residues. V lost 8 bases, J lost 7 bases, and 5 bases stayed unmatched. The CDR3 protein is CASGTGGWDGELFF. The CDR3 DNA reads as TGCGCCAGCGGGACAGGGGGCTGGGACGGGGAGCTGTTTTTT.

The rearrangement uses TRBV6-6 and TRBJ2-3; D may be TRBD1 (8 bases). V dropped 6 bases and J dropped 4 bases, with 17 bases sitting between them. Germline values: CDR1 MNHNY, CDR2 SVGAGI (reference sequence). The CDR3 is 15 residues long. CDR3 residues: CASSIQGGSADTQYF. The CDR3 DNA reads TGTGCCAGCAGCATACAGGGGGGGAGCGCAGATACGCAGTATTTT.

This clone rates as medium-sized. The genes are TRBV19 and TRBJ2-2, with 10 nucleotides matching TRBD1. J lost 8 bases, V lost 7 bases, and 7 bases had no gene match. Germline V gene sequence: CDR1 LNHDA, CDR2 SQIVND (reference sequence). CDR3 size: 14 residues. CDR3 sequence: CASTRDRGIGELFF. CDR3 coding DNA: TGTGCCAGTACACGGGACAGGGGTATTGGGGAGCTGTTTTTT.

This rearrangement joins TRBV5-6 to TRBJ1-2; 7 bases align to TRBD1. CDR1 and CDR2 (germline): SGHDT, YYEEEE. The CDR3 has 15 residues. V shed 4 bases and J 4 bases; nucleotides not matched to a gene: 10. The CDR3, as DNA: TGTGCCAGCAGCGATCACAGGGGTAAGGGCTATGGCTACACCTTC. This translates into CASSDHRGKGYGYTF. The full variable domain, completed using reference TRBV5-6 and TRBJ1-2, is DAGVTQSPTHLIKTRGQQVTLRCSPKSGHDTVSWYQQALGQGPQFIFQYYEEEERQRGNFPDRFSGHQFPNYSSELNVNALLLGDSALYLCASSDHRGKGYGYTFGSGTRLTVV.

J is TRBJ2-7 and V is TRBV5-4; 7 bases are a match to TRBD1. Trimming cost V 0 bases and J 6 bases; bases outside gene matches: 6. From germline, CDR1 is SGHNT and CDR2 YYREEE (reference sequence). The CDR3 is 14 residues long. The CDR3 reads CASSLDDRESEQYV. CDR3 DNA sequence: TGTGCCAGCAGCTTGGACGACAGGGAGTCCGAGCAGTACGTC.

The chain links TRBV2 to TRBJ2-5; 8 positions match TRBD1. The junction had 5 bases not matched to a gene; V was cut back by 6 bases and J by 5 bases. Germline CDR1 reads SNHLY; CDR2 reads FYNNEI. This CDR3 region has 13 residues. In DNA form, the CDR3 reads TGTGCCAGCAGCGACAGGGGCGTCGAGACCCAGTACTTC. The encoded protein is CASSDRGVETQYF.

In its sample, this clone was seen a few times. The V call is TRBV5-4, the J call TRBJ1-6, with TRBD1 identical over 10 bases. Germline lookup yields CDR1 SGHNT and CDR2 YYREEE (reference sequence). V shed 3 bases, J shed 9 bases, and the junction held 6 bases outside the gene matches. This CDR3 contains 15 residues. CDR3 DNA sequence: TGTGCCAGCAGCTGGGGGACAGGGGAGTTTTCACCCCTCCACTTT. It encodes CASSWGTGEFSPLHF.

V usage is TRBV7-2 and J usage is TRBJ2-5, with D maybe TRBD2 (6 bases). Germline loops: CDR1 SGHTA, CDR2 FQGNSA. V lost 0 bases to trimming and J lost 5 bases, with 13 bases between them. The CDR3 covers 15 residues. As DNA, the CDR3 is TGTGCCAGCAGCTTAGCAGGGGCAAGCGGGGAGACCCAGTACTTC. Translating it yields CASSLAGASGETQYF.

This sequence joins TRBV19 and TRBJ2-3; D is perhaps TRBD1 (6 bases). Per germline, CDR1 LNHDA and CDR2 SQIVND (reference sequence). The V end was cut by 6 bases, the J end by 1 base, with 20 bases between. The CDR3 totals 17 residues. CDR3 sequence: CASSLRAGDGRTDTQYF. In DNA form, the CDR3 reads TGTGCCAGTAGCCTACGAGCAGGGGACGGACGCACAGATACGCAGTATTTT.

The rearrangement links TRBV7-2 to TRBJ2-1; 11 bases fit TRBD2. The germline V gene encodes CDR1 SGHTA and CDR2 FQGNSA. The V segment lost 7 bases and the J segment 0 bases; nucleotides outside the gene matches: 5. This CDR3 has 16 residues. In nucleotides, the CDR3 is TGTGCCAGCATACAAACTAGCGGGGGCTCCTACAATGAGCAGTTCTTC. This gives the protein CASIQTSGGSYNEQFF.

Comments on this clone: This CDR3 fails to terminate in the conserved phenylalanine or tryptophan, so it likely reflects a read error. The DNA is left out, because the CDR3 cannot be placed on it with certainty; the CDR3 is given as TCRdb lists it. The chain joins TRBV7-3 to TRBJ1-2. The V gene's germline CDR1 is SGHTA and CDR2 FQGTGA. The CDR3 adds up to 10 amino acids, both ends counted. The chain's CDR3 is CASSLIRGSY.

This sequence joins TRBV5-1 and TRBJ2-1; 10 nucleotides match TRBD2. The CDR3 is 17 amino acids. V was clipped by 0 bases and J by 8 bases; unmatched bases: 11. The germline V gene encodes CDR1 SGHRS and CDR2 YFSETQ. The CDR3 DNA is TGCGCCAGCAGCTTGGGAATAGCGGGGGGCCTCTCGGATGAGCAGTTCTTC. Protein sequence: CASSLGIAGGLSDEQFF.

The J gene is TRBJ1-3, the V gene TRBV11-3; 9 positions agree with TRBD1. The CDR3 is made up of 15 amino acids. The ends lost 4 bases at V and 4 bases at J; junction bases unmatched: 5. Per germline, CDR1 SGHNT and CDR2 YENEEA. In nucleotides, the CDR3 is TGTGCCAGCAGCTGGACAGGGGTGAGCGGAAACACCATATATTTT. Encoded protein: CASSWTGVSGNTIYF.

The V call is TRBV6-6, the J call TRBJ1-6; 12 bases fit TRBD1. The CDR3 length is 16 residues. V gave up 8 bases and J gave up 10 bases; unmatched junction bases: 12. CDR1 is MNHNY and CDR2 is SVGAGI in the germline V gene (reference sequence). DNA for the CDR3: TGTGCCAGCGGGCTGGGACAGGGGGCACCGGGGTCACCCCTCCACTTT. Translating it yields CASGLGQGAPGSPLHF.